The rows below give T cell receptor beta chains drawn from one sample of a study of CD8+ T cells in alopecia areata. Using immunoSEQ multiplex PCR, the repertoire was profiled, and TCRdb retains in-frame clones only, with some absent. The sample contains 100,000 or so clones, 60% of which appear only once. The sample was CD8+ T cells sorted from blood, taken at approximately week 55, from a patient treated with tofacitinib. All receptors derive from a human donor with alopecia areata. The CDR3 runs from the conserved cysteine through the conserved F or W. D genes are given only for firm matches. The size field is filled for only some rows; it gives once, few, many or a size class.

TRBV11-1	-	-	TRBJ2-5	CASSHGGPQETQYF	TGTGCCAGCAGCCACGGAGGTCCACAAGAGACCCAGTACTTC
TRBV19	-	-	TRBJ2-7	CASSPTLGPYEQYF	TGTGCCAGTAGTCCGACACTAGGCCCCTACGAGCAGTACTTC
TRBV7-9	-	TRBD2	TRBJ2-7	CASSSPTSGAHEQYF	TGTGCCAGCAGCTCACCGACTAGCGGGGCCCACGAGCAGTACTTC
TRBV4-1	-	TRBD2	TRBJ2-7	CASSQDLASGGFGPPYEQYF	TGCGCCAGCAGCCAAGATCTTGCTAGCGGAGGATTCGGCCCTCCCTACGAGCAGTACTTC
TRBV15	-	-	TRBJ2-7	CATSRRPGSPGLQYF	TGTGCCACCAGCAGACGACCCGGGTCCCCGGGGTTGCAGTACTTC
TRBV2	-	-	TRBJ1-4	CASSDRSGREKLFF	TGTGCCAGCAGTGATCGTTCAGGAAGGGAAAAACTGTTTTTT
TRBV10-3	few	-	TRBJ2-7	CAISYRFAYEQYF	TGTGCCATCAGTTACAGGTTTGCCTACGAGCAGTACTTC
TRBV6-5	few	TRBD2	TRBJ2-1	CASSRTSYNEQFF	TGTGCCAGCAGCCGGACTAGCTACAATGAGCAGTTCTTC
TRBV19	-	-	TRBJ1-1	CASKTRTANTEAFF	TGTGCCAGTAAAACTCGGACCGCGAACACTGAAGCTTTCTTT
TRBV2	-	-	TRBJ1-1	CASSEGDTEAFF	TGTGCCAGCAGTGAAGGGGACACTGAAGCTTTCTTT
TRBV27	-	TRBD2	TRBJ2-1	CASIGEGINEQFF	TGTGCCAGTATTGGGGAGGGGATCAATGAGCAGTTCTTC
TRBV30	-	TRBD1	TRBJ1-2	CAWSASGTGFNYGYTF	TGTGCCTGGAGTGCCTCCGGGACAGGGTTTAACTATGGCTACACCTTC
TRBV6-1	-	TRBD1	TRBJ1-1	CASSDPGTGEAFF	TGTGCCAGCAGTGACCCCGGGACAGGGGAAGCTTTCTTT
TRBV4-2	few	-	TRBJ2-2	CASSQAVDTGELFF	TGTGCCAGCAGCCAAGCCGTGGACACCGGGGAGCTGTTTTTT
TRBV4-1	-	-	TRBJ1-5	CASSQGQVGNQPQHF	TGCGCCAGCAGCCAAGGACAGGTGGGCAATCAGCCCCAGCATTTT
TRBV6-5	-	TRBD1	TRBJ1-1	CASSQGTGGTEAFF	TGTGCCAGCAGTCAAGGGACAGGGGGCACTGAAGCTTTCTTT
TRBV5-6	-	-	TRBJ2-2	CASSYLAGSNGELFF	TGTGCCAGCAGCTATCTAGCAGGGTCTAACGGGGAGCTGTTTTTT
TRBV13	-	-	TRBJ2-7	CASSAKRGYEQYF	TGTGCCAGCAGCGCAAAGAGGGGCTACGAGCAGTACTTC